This T cell receptor (beta chain) is drawn from a study of cytomegalovirus exposure and HLA in healthy donors. Overall study: Among about 380 genotyped donors, around 81% fell in the Caucasian-associated ancestry cluster.

Study observations and caveats: Per a prior analysis, the majority of TCR beta V segments were productive roughly 90% or roughly 30% of the time.

A note on this clone: Its specificity is unknown.

In the PCR, 60 Vbeta and 13 Jbeta primers were used. The table came from immunoSEQ multiplex PCR; TCRdb's copy has only in-frame clones and leaves some out. The table shows about 210,000 clones, with roughly 86% occurring only once. Trimming took off 10 bases at V and 2 bases at J, with 17 bases between the two ends. Germline V CDR1 and CDR2: SEHNR, FQNEAQ (reference sequence). The CDR3 length is 14 residues. The sequence came from a man aged 40-50 years in good health and CMV-seropositive. The chain joins TRBV7-9 to TRBJ1-2; D is undetermined. The sequenced sample consisted of PBMCs. CDR3: CAIRRRGENYGYTF. DNA of the CDR3: TGTGCCATCCGGCGGCGCGGAGAAAACTATGGCTACACCTTC.